This paragraph covers one TCR beta chain sequence. The antigen it recognizes is unknown. Qualities for individual bases were not recorded, and no much larger clone is one base off. Collaborating institutions collected whole blood in K2EDTA tubes following their own protocols. For TCRbeta analysis, collaborators shipped samples in one of three forms: frozen whole blood, isolated PBMCs, or DNA extracted from either of those sample types. From the cysteine through the phenylalanine, the CDR3 covers 15 amino acids. Here the CDR3 DNA is all that survives: 45 bases in frame from base 1. Taken from the germline V gene, the CDR1 and CDR2 loops are MNHEY and SVGAGI. The germline V end is reduced by 10 bases and the J end by 1 base; junction bases left unmatched: 4. TCRbeta CDR3 regions were amplified from genomic DNA using the immunoSEQ Assay, a bias-controlled multiplex PCR. On the study's bioinformatics: Within the assay, amplification of reference gene primers was used to estimate how many nucleated cells each sample contained. Sequence reads were collapsed and filtered to measure the absolute abundance of every unique TCRbeta CDR3 rearrangement. For each sample, productive Simpson clonality was calculated as the square root of Simpson's diversity index over productive rearrangements. Sourced from immuneACCESS, this table was stored by TCRdb with only in-frame sequences that have V and J called. A share of the clones is absent; for the studies checked, an unresolved V gene accounts for under half, and the remainder has no known explanation. From that table come the V and J calls and clone size; the DNA was used to work out D and trimming. This sample gives about 150,000 clones in total; about 79% of them show up just once. The top ten clones comprise 25% to 30% of the sample.

The data were obtained in a study of blood T cell repertoires in COVID-19 (dated by TCRdb to the early 2020s). For the study in its entirety: Collaborator samples came from the United States, Italy and Spain and covered acute and convalescent phases of COVID-19. Samples were obtained from the ongoing ImmuneRACE study (first 160 participants) and from 1,000 to 1,500 subjects provided by 6 global collaborators. Sample metadata almost always included a de-identified subject ID, COVID-19 status, age in years and sex. The repertoires were released in a freely available public database meant as a resource for research on the immune response to SARS-CoV-2. The material from the prospective study consisted of cDNA or gDNA derived from T cells, B-cell-depleted T cells, or PBMCs. Deeply sampled blood TCRbeta repertoires from subjects exposed to, actively infected with, or recovered from COVID-19 were included in the dataset. Where HLA class I and class II types were available, the types were taken from metadata supplied by the sample provider, not from assay-based typing.

General study outcomes and caveats: Clinical and demographic metadata were provided uncurated, with the amount varying by source and participant.

The receptor was derived from a woman aged 55 to 70 with acute or convalescent COVID-19. The chain was built from TRBV6-5 and TRBJ2-5, and 15 junction bases match TRBD2. Sequenced input: peripheral blood. The nucleotide sequence is given as TGTGCCACTGGACTAGCGGGGGGGACCCAAGAGACCCAGTACTTC. It codes for CATGLAGGTQETQYF.